Below, 23 T cell receptor beta chains from the same sample are listed, as sequenced in a study of CD8 T cells in cerebrospinal fluid in Alzheimer's disease. TCRdb re-called the 10x single-cell sequencing reads, yielding one record per CDR3 amino acid sequence without DNA. The table lists fewer than 1,400 distinct CDR3 sequences. The sequenced material came from cerebrospinal fluid. The receptors shown here come from a human donor with mild cognitive impairment.

This clonotype registers medium-sized (0.01 to 0.1%) by frequency. The gene calls are TRBV7-9 and TRBJ2-2; TCRdb outputs TRBD1, but without DNA this stays unchecked. Germline V lookup: CDR1 SEHNR, CDR2 FQNEAQ (reference sequence). CDR3 length: 16 residues. CDR3 residues: CASSYGQGFYTGELFF.

Considering frequency, this clonotype is large. V usage is TRBV7-3 and J usage is TRBJ2-3; the D call of TRBD2 rests on TCRdb alone, since no DNA is present to check it. Germline V gives CDR1 SGHTA, CDR2 FQGTGA. The CDR3 runs 13 residues. CDR3 in amino acids: CASSSGLEATQYF.

This clonotype is classed as large by frequency. The CDR3: CASSLQETQYF. The V gene is TRBV6-6, the J gene TRBJ2-5. The CDR3 spans 11 residues. Per germline, CDR1 MNHNY and CDR2 SVGAGI (reference sequence).

This clonotype is deemed medium-sized by its frequency. The chain uses TRBV6-1 and TRBJ2-7; absent DNA, TCRdb's TRBD1 call cannot be checked. Germline assignment: CDR1 MNHNS and CDR2 SASEGT. The CDR3 is 18 residues long. The CDR3 reads CASSEWTGTGSRSYEQYF.

V gene TRBV2 combines with J gene TRBJ2-2; the D gene TCRdb calls, TRBD1, cannot be checked with no DNA. CDR1 is SNHLY, CDR2 FYNNEI, per germline. The CDR3 has 12 amino acids. CDR3 residues: CATGTGFGELFF.

In terms of frequency, this clonotype is large. This chain uses TRBV4-2 with TRBJ2-1; no DNA is available, so the TRBD1 call from TCRdb remains unchecked. Germline V gives CDR1 LGHNA, CDR2 YNFKEQ. The CDR3 is made up of 16 amino acids. CDR3 protein: CASSQDRQDRRGEQFF.

The chain's CDR3 is CASSGRGNTEAFF. The V and J genes are TRBV19 and TRBJ1-1. This CDR3 spans 13 amino acids. Germline V gene lookup returns CDR1 LNHDA and CDR2 SQIVND (reference sequence).

J is TRBJ1-1 and V is TRBV6-6; TCRdb's assignment of TRBD1 cannot be checked, as there is no DNA. This CDR3 is built from 13 residues. Germline V gives CDR1 MNHNY, CDR2 SVGAGI (reference sequence). The CDR3 sequence: CASRGRMNTEAFF.

Considering frequency, this clonotype is medium-sized. This chain links TRBV18 with TRBJ1-1; the D gene TCRdb calls, TRBD1, cannot be checked with no DNA. The CDR3 is made up of 13 amino acids. The germline gives CDR1 KGHSH, CDR2 LQKENI. CDR3 protein: CASSPQGATEAFF.

This clonotype ranks as medium-sized in terms of frequency. This chain uses TRBV5-1 with TRBJ1-1; TCRdb calls TRBD1, which cannot be checked without DNA. Germline V gene lookup returns CDR1 SGHRS and CDR2 YFSETQ. The CDR3 is 15 amino acids. CDR3 sequence reads: CASSPGQGAQAEAFF. The whole variable domain, filled in from reference TRBV5-1 and TRBJ1-1, reads KAGVTQTPRYLIKTRGQQVTLSCSPISGHRSVSWYQQTPGQGLQFLFEYFSETQRNKGNFPGRFSGRQFSNSRSEMNVSTLELGDSALYLCASSPGQGAQAEAFFGQGTRLTVV.

This clonotype is deemed large (0.1 to 1%) by its frequency. The chain combines TRBV10-2 with TRBJ1-2; absent DNA, TCRdb's TRBD1 call cannot be checked. This CDR3 region has 11 residues. Germline V CDR1 and CDR2: WSHSY, SAAADI. The CDR3 loop reads CAIHRDGGYTF.

According to its frequency, this clonotype is medium-sized. V and J are TRBV11-1 and TRBJ2-3; there is no DNA to check the TCRdb D call of TRBD2. The germline CDR1 and CDR2 sequences are SGHAT and FQDESV (reference sequence). CDR3 size: 19 residues. The CDR3 loop reads CASSLRPGLGHSGTDTQYF.

Frequency places this clonotype as large. V usage is TRBV5-5 and J usage is TRBJ2-1; without DNA, the TCRdb call of TRBD2 cannot be checked. Germline V CDR1 and CDR2: SGHKS, YYEKEE (reference sequence). The CDR3 totals 13 residues. The CDR3 reads CASSYGSHDEQFF.

Considering frequency, this clonotype is medium-sized. The CDR3 protein is CASSFTNEKLFF. The V gene is TRBV7-9, the J gene TRBJ1-4. CDR1 is SEHNR, CDR2 FQNEAQ, per germline (reference sequence). The CDR3 has 12 residues.

This clonotype counts as medium-sized (0.01 to 0.1%) by frequency. The CDR3: CASSQDGQGAYNEQFF. This chain joins TRBV4-3 and TRBJ2-1; the TCRdb D gene call, TRBD1, has no DNA to confirm it. Germline V CDR1 and CDR2: LGHNA, YSLEER. The CDR3 runs 16 residues.

According to its frequency, this clonotype is medium-sized. The chain recombines TRBV10-2 with TRBJ1-2; TCRdb calls TRBD1, which cannot be checked without DNA. CDR3 size: 14 residues. Germline CDR1 WSHSY, CDR2 SAAADI. The CDR3 spells CASSQRGQDYGYTF.

The CDR3 reads CASSIGGTGVNTQYF. The chain links TRBV19 to TRBJ2-3; TCRdb proposes TRBD1, but this gene call is untestable without DNA. This CDR3 has 15 amino acids. CDR1 and CDR2 (germline): LNHDA, SQIVND (reference sequence).

Frequency places this clonotype as medium-sized. This chain connects TRBV9 to TRBJ2-6. CDR1 and CDR2 from the germline V gene are SGDLS and YYNGEE. The CDR3 loop spans 18 amino acids. The CDR3 protein is CASTKFVDGVSGANVLTF.

In terms of frequency, this clonotype is medium-sized. The V gene is TRBV5-4, the J gene TRBJ2-3; no DNA is available, so the TRBD1 call from TCRdb remains unchecked. Per germline, CDR1 SGHNT and CDR2 YYREEE (reference sequence). The CDR3 has 17 residues. The CDR3 loop reads CASSTQGARPSTDTQYF.

According to its frequency, this clonotype is medium-sized. The chain carries TRBV9 and TRBJ2-3. Per germline, CDR1 SGDLS and CDR2 YYNGEE. The CDR3 spans 16 residues. The CDR3 loop is CASSLFTDTVIDTQYF.

Judged by frequency, this clonotype is large. The chain couples TRBV4-1 to TRBJ2-2; as DNA is missing, the TRBD2 call by TCRdb cannot be tested. CDR3 length: 15 residues. Germline values: CDR1 MGHRA, CDR2 YSYEKL. The CDR3 loop is CASSQEGTSPGELFF.

This clonotype is called medium-sized based on its frequency. This chain links TRBV6-4 with TRBJ2-1; TCRdb designates TRBD1, a call that cannot be tested without DNA. Germline V CDR1 and CDR2: MRHNA, SNTAGT. CDR3 length: 14 amino acids. Here the CDR3 reads CASSDPGHHNEQFF.

This clonotype ranks as medium-sized in terms of frequency. The genes are TRBV9 and TRBJ1-6. The V gene's germline CDR1 is SGDLS and CDR2 YYNGEE. This CDR3 is 15 amino acids long. The CDR3 sequence: CASSVLGDDNSPLHF.